The T cell receptor (beta chain) under discussion was sequenced for a study of Ad26.COV2.S vaccination and SARS-CoV-2 variants. For the study at large: In the study, Ad26.COV2.S was injected intramuscularly once, or twice 56 days apart.

Per germline, CDR1 KGHSH and CDR2 LQKENI. Unmatched junction bases numbered 5, after V lost 2 bases and J lost 2 bases. The CDR3 sequence is 16 residues long. Only in-frame clones appear in the TCRdb table, and some are missing; sequencing was by immunoSEQ multiplex PCR. Of about 500,000 clones in the sample, roughly nine tenths were seen once. Treatment specified: around 19 received Ad26.COV2.S at low or high dose, single or two shots; roughly 5 received placebo; per-sample allocation not given. After the first vaccine or placebo injection, samples were drawn on day 63. This TCR came from a person aged 18-60 years who received the Ad26.COV2.S COVID-19 vaccine or a placebo. The starting material was peripheral blood, obtained in a trial of Ad26.COV2.S vaccine versus placebo. V and J are TRBV18 and TRBJ2-5; 10 bases fit TRBD2. The CDR3 nucleotides read TGTGCCAGCTCACCATTTCCGGGACTAGCGCAAGAGACCCAGTACTTC. Its translation is CASSPFPGLAQETQYF.